A single TCR beta chain is shown here with its context. Its antigen is not identified. The source of the sample is a study of cytomegalovirus exposure and HLA in healthy donors. Notes on the study in general: Most TCR sequences showed up rarely, but some public TCRs showed up in many donors. In the analysis, some V segments, TRBV6-2 and TRBV6-3 included, were excluded as indistinguishable.

The V segment lost 7 bases and the J segment 1 base; nucleotides outside the gene matches: 5. In germline, CDR1 is SGHDT, CDR2 YYEEEE. The CDR3 loop spans 13 amino acids. The PCR had 60 Vbeta and 13 Jbeta primers. Authors' analysis steps: About 11 million of about 80 million unique TCR beta chains were shared, per a later count. Data came from immunoSEQ multiplex PCR; TCRdb stores just in-frame clones and leaves some out. V, J and clone size are taken as reported in that table, and D and trimming were inferred from the DNA itself. The top ten clones hold more than 1.5% of a sample with roughly 130,000 clones, approximately 67% of them seen once.

This rearrangement joins TRBV5-6 to TRBJ2-7; 7 nucleotides line up with TRBD2. The origin of this receptor is a man in his late teens or twenties in good health and CMV-seronegative. Input material: PBMCs. The chain's CDR3 is CASGERDSYEQYF. CDR3 DNA: TGTGCCAGCGGAGAGCGGGATTCCTACGAGCAGTACTTC.